This T cell receptor beta chain came from a study of CXCR3-negative and CXCR3-positive naive CD8 T cells. Comments on this clonotype: Antigen: not known.

With UMI labels, 5' RACE was used to prepare the TRB cDNA libraries. TCRdb re-called the 5' RACE reads and gives one entry per CDR3 protein, without DNA. The repertoire table contains under 85,000 distinct CDR3 sequences. Study observations and caveats: More hydrophobic TRB CDR3s were found in CXCR3-positive naive cells than in CXCR3-negative naive cells. Much lower diversity was found in memory CD8+ cells, while both naive subsets had comparably high diversity.

This CDR3 has 17 amino acids. Germline CDR1 and CDR2: MNHEY and SVGEGT. This receptor was taken from a human donor in good health. Some clones in this sample may be carry-over from other donors' samples. This rearrangement joins TRBV6-2 or TRBV6-3 to TRBJ2-3; there is no DNA to check the TCRdb D call of TRBD2. Material for sequencing was naive CXCR3+ CD8+ T cells from blood. As for subset: CD45RO-CCR7+CD27+CD95- naive CD8+ T cells expressing CXCR3 (TNR3+). The CDR3 spells CASSYTGSGGLADTQYF.